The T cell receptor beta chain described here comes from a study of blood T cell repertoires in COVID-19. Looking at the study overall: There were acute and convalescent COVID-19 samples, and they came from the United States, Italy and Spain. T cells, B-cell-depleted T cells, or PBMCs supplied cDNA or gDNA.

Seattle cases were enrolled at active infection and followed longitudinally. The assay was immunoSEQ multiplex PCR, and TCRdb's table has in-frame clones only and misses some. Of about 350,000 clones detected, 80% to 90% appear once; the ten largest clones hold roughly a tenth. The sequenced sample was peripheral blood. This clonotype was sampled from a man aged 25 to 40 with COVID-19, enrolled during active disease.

The CDR3 region has the DNA TGTGCCAGCAGCTTTGGGACTAGCGGGGGGGACAATGAGCAGTTCTTC. Protein product: CASSFGTSGGDNEQFF. This chain links TRBV11-3 with TRBJ2-1, with 16 bases identical to TRBD2. CDR1 is SGHNT and CDR2 is YENEEA in the germline V gene. V was clipped by 3 bases and J by 5 bases; unmatched bases: 1. The CDR3 covers 16 residues. Looking up the rest from reference TRBV11-3 and TRBJ2-1 gives the full variable domain: EAGVVQSPRYKIIEKKQPVAFWCNPISGHNTLYWYLQNLGQGPELLIRYENEEAVDDSQLPKDRFSAERLKGVDSTLKIQPAELGDSAVYLCASSFGTSGGDNEQFFGPGTRLTVL.